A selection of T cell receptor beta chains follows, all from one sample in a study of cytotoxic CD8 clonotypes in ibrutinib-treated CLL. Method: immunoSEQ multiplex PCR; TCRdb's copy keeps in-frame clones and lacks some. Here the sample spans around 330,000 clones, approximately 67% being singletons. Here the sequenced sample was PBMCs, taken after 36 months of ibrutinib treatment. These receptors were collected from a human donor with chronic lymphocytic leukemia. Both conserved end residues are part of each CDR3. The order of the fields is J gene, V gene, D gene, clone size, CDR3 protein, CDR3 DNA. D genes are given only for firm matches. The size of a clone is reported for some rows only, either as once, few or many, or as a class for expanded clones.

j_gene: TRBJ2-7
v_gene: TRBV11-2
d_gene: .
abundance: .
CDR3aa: CASSFARGRYEQYF
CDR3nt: TGTGCCAGCAGCTTTGCGAGGGGCAGGTACGAGCAGTACTTC

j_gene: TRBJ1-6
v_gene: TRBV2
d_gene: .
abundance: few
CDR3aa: CASRSDYNSPLHF
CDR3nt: TGTGCCAGCAGATCGGATTATAATTCACCCCTCCACTTT

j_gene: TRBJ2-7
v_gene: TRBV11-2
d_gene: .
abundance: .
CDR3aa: CASSGLASGSYEQYF
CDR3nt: TGTGCCAGCAGCGGATTAGCATCAGGGTCCTACGAGCAGTACTTC

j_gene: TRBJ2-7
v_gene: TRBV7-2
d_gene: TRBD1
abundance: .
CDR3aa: CASRGTGGSYEQYF
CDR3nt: TGTGCCAGCAGGGGGACAGGGGGATCCTACGAGCAGTACTTC

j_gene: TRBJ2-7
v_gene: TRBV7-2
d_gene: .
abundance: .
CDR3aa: CASSPLPGSEQYF
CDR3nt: TGTGCCAGCAGTCCCCTCCCTGGGTCCGAGCAGTACTTC

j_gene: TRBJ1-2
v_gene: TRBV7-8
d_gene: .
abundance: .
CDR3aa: CASSPRTVSRGYTF
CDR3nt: TGTGCCAGCAGCCCCCGGACGGTCTCTAGGGGCTACACCTTC

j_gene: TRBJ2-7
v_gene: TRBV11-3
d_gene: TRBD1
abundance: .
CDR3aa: CASSQWTGIYEQYF
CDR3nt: TGTGCCAGCAGCCAGTGGACAGGGATTTACGAGCAGTACTTC

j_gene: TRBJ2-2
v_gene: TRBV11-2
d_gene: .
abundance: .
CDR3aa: CASSLTAGRGTGELFF
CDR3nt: TGTGCCAGCAGCTTAACGGCAGGGCGCGGCACCGGGGAGCTGTTTTTT

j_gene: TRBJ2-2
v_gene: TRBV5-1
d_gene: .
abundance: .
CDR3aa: CASSLAAATGELFF
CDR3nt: TGCGCCAGCAGCTTGGCGGCAGCCACCGGGGAGCTGTTTTTT

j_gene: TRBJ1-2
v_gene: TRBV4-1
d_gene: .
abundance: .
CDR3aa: CASSLTEGAYGYTF
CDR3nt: TGCGCCAGCAGCCTTACAGAGGGAGCCTATGGCTACACCTTC

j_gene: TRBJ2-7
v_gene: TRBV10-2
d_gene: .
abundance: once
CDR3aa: CASIGGFSYEQYF
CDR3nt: TGCGCCAGCATCGGGGGTTTCTCCTACGAGCAGTACTTC